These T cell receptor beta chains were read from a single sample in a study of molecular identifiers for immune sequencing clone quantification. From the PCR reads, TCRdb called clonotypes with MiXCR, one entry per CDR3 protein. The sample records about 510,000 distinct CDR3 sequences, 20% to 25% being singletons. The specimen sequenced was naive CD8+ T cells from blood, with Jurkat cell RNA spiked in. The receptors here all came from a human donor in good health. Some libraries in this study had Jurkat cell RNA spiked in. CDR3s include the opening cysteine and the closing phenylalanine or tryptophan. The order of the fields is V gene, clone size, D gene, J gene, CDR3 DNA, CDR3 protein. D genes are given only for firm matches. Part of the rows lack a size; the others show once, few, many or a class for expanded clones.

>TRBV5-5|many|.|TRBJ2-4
TGTGCCAGCAGCTTGGGACAAATACTAGCCAAAAACATTCAGTACTTC
CASSLGQILAKNIQYF
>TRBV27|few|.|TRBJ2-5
TGTGCCAGCAGTTGGGGGGATCAAGAGACCCAGTACTTC
CASSWGDQETQYF
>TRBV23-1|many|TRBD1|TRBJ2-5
TGCGCCAGCAGTCAATACGCCCCGCCCGGACAGGGAAGGCGAGAGACCCAGTACTTC
CASSQYAPPGQGRRETQYF
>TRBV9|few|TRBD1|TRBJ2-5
TGTGCCAGCAGCGAAGAAGGGGGACAGGGGGTGGAAGAGACCCAGTACTTC
CASSEEGGQGVEETQYF
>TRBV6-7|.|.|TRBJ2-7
TGTGCTCTGTTGGGATGTTACGAGCAGTACTTC
CALLGCYEQYF
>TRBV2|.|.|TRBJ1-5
TGTGCCAGCAGTGGGGAGGGCCGGGGAGATTATCAGCCCCAGCATTTT
CASSGEGRGDYQPQHF
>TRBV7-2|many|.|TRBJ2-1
TGTGCCAGCAGCTCGCTTTTTGGTCCCTACAATGAGCAGTTCTTC
CASSSLFGPYNEQFF
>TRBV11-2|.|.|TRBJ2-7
TGTGCCTCCAGCGAGGGTCCCTACCACGAGCAGTACTTC
CASSEGPYHEQYF
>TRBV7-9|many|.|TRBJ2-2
TGTGCCAGCAGCGCGGATGGGTCCCCCGGGGAGCTGTTTTTT
CASSADGSPGELFF
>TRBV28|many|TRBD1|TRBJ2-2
TGTGCCAGCAGCTATAGCCGGGACAGGGGGACCGGGGAGCTGTTTTTT
CASSYSRDRGTGELFF
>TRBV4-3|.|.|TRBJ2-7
TGCGCCGGCAGCCAAGCCGACGGGGGCTACGAGCAGTACTTC
CAGSQADGGYEQYF
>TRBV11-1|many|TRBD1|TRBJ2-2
TGTGCCAGCAGCTGGGGACAGGAAAACACCGGGGAGCTGTTTTTT
CASSWGQENTGELFF
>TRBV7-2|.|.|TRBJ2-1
TGTGCCAGCAGCCACGAATACAATGAGCAGTTCTTC
CASSHEYNEQFF
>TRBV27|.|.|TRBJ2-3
TGTGCCAGCAGCCCTCCCGGACGAGTCACAGATACGCAGTATTTT
CASSPPGRVTDTQYF
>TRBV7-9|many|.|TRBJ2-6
TGTGCCAGCAGCCCGAGCCTAGGGGCCAACGTCCTGACTTTC
CASSPSLGANVLTF
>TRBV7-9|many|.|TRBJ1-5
TGTGCCAGCAGGGACAGCTATAGCAATCAGCCCCAGCATTTT
CASRDSYSNQPQHF
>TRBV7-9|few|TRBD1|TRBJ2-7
TGTGCCAGCAGCAGAGTAGATGGGGACAGGATTTACGAGCAGTACTTC
CASSRVDGDRIYEQYF
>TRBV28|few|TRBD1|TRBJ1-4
TGTGCCAGCAGTTTTGACCCAACCGGGACAGGGAATGAAAAACTGTTTTTT
CASSFDPTGTGNEKLFF
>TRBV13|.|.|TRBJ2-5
TGTGCCAGCAGCGTTGGACCGGGACGCCAAGAGACCCAGTACTTC
CASSVGPGRQETQYF
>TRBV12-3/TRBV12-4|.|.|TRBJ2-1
TGTGCCAGCAGTTTGGGGACCTTAGATGAGCGGTTCTTC
CASSLGTLDERFF
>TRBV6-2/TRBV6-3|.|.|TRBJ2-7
TGTGCCAGCGCCACCACCTACGAGCAGTACTTC
CASATTYEQYF
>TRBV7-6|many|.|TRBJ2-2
TGTGCCAGCAGTTACCCCGGGGAGCTGTTTTTT
CASSYPGELFF
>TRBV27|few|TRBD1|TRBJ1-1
TGTGCCAGCAGTTTATCGGGACAGTTCGCTGAAGCTTTCTTT
CASSLSGQFAEAFF
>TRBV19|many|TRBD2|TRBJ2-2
TGTGCCAGTAAGCTAGCGGGAGGTTCCACCGGGGAGCTGTTTTTT
CASKLAGGSTGELFF
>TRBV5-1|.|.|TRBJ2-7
TGCGCCAGCAGCCAAACTAGCCCACCTGGTTACGAGCAGTACTTC
CASSQTSPPGYEQYF
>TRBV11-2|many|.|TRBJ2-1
TGTGCCAGCAGCTTAGATGTTCAAAGCTCCTACAATGAGCAGTTCTTC
CASSLDVQSSYNEQFF
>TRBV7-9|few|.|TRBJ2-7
TGTGCCAGCAGCCCCGTATATGGGGCAAGCGACGAGCAGTACTTC
CASSPVYGASDEQYF
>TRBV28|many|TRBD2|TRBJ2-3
TGTGCCAGCAGTTTTAGCGGGAGCACAGATACGCAGTATTTT
CASSFSGSTDTQYF
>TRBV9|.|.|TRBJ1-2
TGTGCCAGCAGCGTAGTTCAGTCAATCCAGAACTATGGCTACACCTTC
CASSVVQSIQNYGYTF
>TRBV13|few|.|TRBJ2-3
TGTGCCAGCAGCCACTGGGGGCGCGGAGATACGCAGTATTTT
CASSHWGRGDTQYF
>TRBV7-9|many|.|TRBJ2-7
TGTGCCAGCAGCATGGGACACGCCAACTACGAGCAGTACTTC
CASSMGHANYEQYF
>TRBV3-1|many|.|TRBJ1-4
TGTGCCAGCTCACCGGGGCTACACGAAAAACTGTTTTTT
CASSPGLHEKLFF
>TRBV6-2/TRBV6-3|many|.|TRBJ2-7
TGTGCCAGCAGTTACAGCCAGGAGGAGCAGTACTTC
CASSYSQEEQYF
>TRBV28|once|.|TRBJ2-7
TGTGCCAGCAGTTTTAGGGGGATTATCTCCTACGAGCAGCACTTC
CASSFRGIISYEQHF
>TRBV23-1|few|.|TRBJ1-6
TGCGCCAGCAGTCCTCAGGGGATGGAGATGAATTCACCCCTCCACTTT
CASSPQGMEMNSPLHF
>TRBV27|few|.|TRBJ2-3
TGTGCCAGCAGTTGGAACAGAGAAAGCACAGATACGCAGTATTTT
CASSWNRESTDTQYF
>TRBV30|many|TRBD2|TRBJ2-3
TGTGCCTGGACCGCCGGGACTAGCGGGGCCTATACGCAGTATTTT
CAWTAGTSGAYTQYF
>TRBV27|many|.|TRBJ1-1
TGTGCCAGCAGTTTGCTCCCGGGAAAAGGAACTGAAGCTTTCTTT
CASSLLPGKGTEAFF
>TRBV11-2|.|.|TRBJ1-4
TGTGCCAGCAGGGTACACGGTGGGGGTCTTGCAACTAATGAAAAACTGTTTTTT
CASRVHGGGLATNEKLFF
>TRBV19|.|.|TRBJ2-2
TGTGCCAGTAGTCGTGTATCCGGGGAGCTGTTTTTT
CASSRVSGELFF
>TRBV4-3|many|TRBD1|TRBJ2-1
TGCGCCAGCAGCCAAGCCGGGACAGGGCTCTACAATGAGCAGTTCTTC
CASSQAGTGLYNEQFF
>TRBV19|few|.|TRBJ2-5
TGTGCCAGTAGTATAGGGGAAGAGACCCAGTACTTC
CASSIGEETQYF
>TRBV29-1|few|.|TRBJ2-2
TGCAGCGTTGAAGATCGCCAGGAAGCGAGCACCGGGGAGCTGTTTTTT
CSVEDRQEASTGELFF
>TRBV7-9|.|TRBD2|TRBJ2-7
TGTGCCAGCAGCTTCCTAGCGGGAGCCTACGAGCAGTACTTC
CASSFLAGAYEQYF
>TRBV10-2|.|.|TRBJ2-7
TGCGCCAGCGGTGGTCCCGGTAGGGGCTACGAGCAGTACTTC
CASGGPGRGYEQYF
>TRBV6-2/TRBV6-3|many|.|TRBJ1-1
TGTGCCAGCAGTTACCCAAAGAACACTGAAGCTTTCTTT
CASSYPKNTEAFF
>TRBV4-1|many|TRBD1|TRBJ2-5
TGCGCCAGCAGCCACCCCCAGGGGGTAGAGACCCAGTACTTC
CASSHPQGVETQYF
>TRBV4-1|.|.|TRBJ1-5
TGCGCCAGCAGCCAAGATGTTTTATATAAAAGCAATCAGCCCCAGCATTTT
CASSQDVLYKSNQPQHF
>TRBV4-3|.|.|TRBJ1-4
TGCGCCAGCAGCCAAAACAGACAGGATTCTAATGAAAAACTGTTTTTT
CASSQNRQDSNEKLFF
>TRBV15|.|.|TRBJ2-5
TGTGCCACCAGCATCGGGGGGACCCAGTACTTC
CATSIGGTQYF
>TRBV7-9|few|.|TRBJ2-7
TGTGCCAGCTCGGAGACAGGCCGCTCCTACGAGCAGTACTTC
CASSETGRSYEQYF
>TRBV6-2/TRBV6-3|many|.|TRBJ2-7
TGTGCCAGCAGCCATCCGGGCCAATCCTACGAGCAGTACTTC
CASSHPGQSYEQYF
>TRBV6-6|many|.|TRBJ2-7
TGTGCCAGCAGTTACTCTTCAAGGCACGAGCAGTACTTC
CASSYSSRHEQYF
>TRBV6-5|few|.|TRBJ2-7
TGTGCCAGCAGTTACTCGATCGGGGTCTACGAGCAGTACTTC
CASSYSIGVYEQYF
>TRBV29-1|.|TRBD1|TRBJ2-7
TGCAGCTTTACCAAAGGGGGCCGGAGCTACGAGCAGTACTTC
CSFTKGGRSYEQYF
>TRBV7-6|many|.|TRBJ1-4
TGTGCCAGCAGCTTAAAGTCTTCGGCGGAAAAACTGTTTTTT
CASSLKSSAEKLFF
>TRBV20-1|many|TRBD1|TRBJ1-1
TGCAGTGCTAGCACATCTGACAGGGTCTTGAACACTGAAGCTTTCTTT
CSASTSDRVLNTEAFF